This TCR beta chain derives from a study of cytomegalovirus exposure and HLA in healthy donors. 60 Vbeta and 13 Jbeta primers were used in PCR. Method: immunoSEQ multiplex PCR; TCRdb's copy keeps in-frame clones and lacks some. This sample yields 99,000 or so clones, of which 75% are seen a single time; 1.3% belongs to the top ten. The CDR3 is 14 amino acids. Germline V gene sequence: CDR1 GTSNPN, CDR2 SVGIG (reference sequence). The V gene lost 4 bases and the J gene lost 1 base, with 11 bases spanning the gap. On this clone itself: Its cognate antigen is unknown.

Findings of the study overall: A previous analysis found most TCR beta V segments productive roughly 87% or roughly 30% of the time.

This clonotype was sampled from a man aged 35 to 55 in good health and CMV-seronegative. The J gene is TRBJ1-3, the V gene TRBV30; tentatively, D is TRBD1 (6 bases). Sequenced input: PBMCs. CDR3 DNA: TGTGCCTGGACAGGGGCAAGATCTGGAAACACCATATATTTT. It is translated as CAWTGARSGNTIYF.